These 5 T cell receptor beta chains came from one sample sequenced in a study of vaccination and CD4 T cells after COVID-19. These receptors have no known antigen. Sequenced with the Oncomine TCR Beta short-read assay was DNA taken from cultured CD4+ T cells. TCRdb reprocessed the PCR reads via MiXCR and lists one record per CDR3 protein. The sample has 9,500 to 15,000 distinct CDR3 sequences, 60% seen once. As for treatment: approximately nine-day PBMC culture with coronavirus spike peptide pools or control peptides (ViraFEST assay). Source material: CD4+ T cells from blood, cultured in vitro. The receptors stem from a human donor who had recovered from COVID-19.

The chain joins TRBV30 to TRBJ1-5; no clear D gene. With 4 bases removed from V and 0 bases from J, the gap between germline ends came to 7 bases. Germline V gives CDR1 GTSNPN, CDR2 SVGIG (reference sequence). The CDR3 is 13 residues long. The CDR3 protein is CAWNANSNQPQHF. The CDR3 coding sequence is TGTGCCTGGAACGCAAATAGCAATCAGCCCCAGCATTTT.

The rearrangement uses TRBV15 and TRBJ2-3; no definite D call. The germline V and J ends were trimmed by 8 bases and 1 base, with 28 bases remaining between them. This CDR3 contains 19 residues. CDR1 is LNHNV, CDR2 YYDKDF, per germline (reference sequence). The CDR3: CATPGPPHNRTSCTDTQYF. CDR3 bases: TGTGCCACCCCCGGCCCCCCCCACAACCGGACCAGCTGCACAGATACGCAGTATTTT.

This clonotype was seen a handful of times. V usage is TRBV7-9 and J usage is TRBJ1-5; possible D gene TRBD1, 6 bases. Germline CDR1 reads SEHNR; CDR2 reads FQNEAQ (reference sequence). V shed 1 base and J shed 0 bases, with 7 bases lying between them. The CDR3 totals 15 residues. The CDR3 region has the DNA TGTGCCAGCAGCTTAGGGGGGCCTAGCAATCAGCCCCAGCATTTT. Translated, it gives CASSLGGPSNQPQHF.

This clonotype was seen a few times. The genes are TRBV20-1 and TRBJ1-6, with no clear D. CDR3 length: 12 residues. Trimming took 7 bases from V and 0 from J, leaving 4 bases between them. Germline V CDR1 and CDR2: DFQATT, SNEGSKA (reference sequence). CDR3 bases: TGCAGTGTAAACTCCTATAATTCACCCCTCCACTTT. This gives the protein CSVNSYNSPLHF.

The gene calls are TRBV10-3 and TRBJ2-3; 10 nucleotides align to TRBD2. Germline values: CDR1 ENHRY, CDR2 SYGVKD. The V segment lost 2 bases and the J segment 3 bases; nucleotides outside the gene matches: 11. The CDR3 totals 18 residues. This chain's CDR3 is CAISETSGTPSSTDTQYF. DNA for the CDR3: TGTGCCATCAGTGAGACTAGCGGGACCCCCAGTTCGACAGATACGCAGTATTTT.